These T cell receptor beta chains were read from a single sample in a study of identical twins. TCRdb independently ran MiXCR on the 5' RACE reads; one entry per CDR3 protein. Here the sample spans some 1,700,000 distinct CDR3 sequences, about 32% being singletons. The sample taken for sequencing was cord blood. The receptors were sampled from a newborn girl in good health. Each CDR3 is given with its conserved first and last residue. A D gene is named only where the DNA matches it firmly. The size of a clone is reported for some rows only, either as once, few or many, or as a class for expanded clones.

>.|TRBJ1-1|TRBV20-1|.
CNCEAHTEAFF
TGCAATTGTGAGGCACACACTGAAGCTTTCTTT
>few|TRBJ2-7|TRBV28|TRBD2
CASTKLAGASYEQYF
TGTGCCAGCACCAAACTAGCGGGAGCGTCCTACGAGCAGTACTTC
>.|TRBJ1-4|TRBV21-1|.
CASRTGSNEKLFF
TGTGCCAGCAGGACAGGATCTAATGAAAAACTGTTTTTT
>.|TRBJ2-6|TRBV4-2|.
CASSQPIQGTGANVLTF
TGTGCCAGCAGCCAGCCCATTCAGGGAACTGGGGCCAACGTCCTGACTTTC
>many|TRBJ2-3|TRBV10-3|TRBD2
CAISWTSGSADTQYF
TGTGCCATCAGTTGGACTAGCGGGAGCGCAGATACGCAGTATTTT
>.|TRBJ2-7|TRBV7-2|.
CASGLVDPYEQYF
TGTGCCAGCGGCCTTGTTGACCCCTACGAGCAGTACTTC
>.|TRBJ2-3|TRBV4-1|.
CASSPGQHSTDTQYF
TGCGCCAGCAGCCCGGGACAACATAGCACAGATACGCAGTATTTT
>.|TRBJ2-7|TRBV25-1|.
CASRTPYNEQYF
TGTGCCAGCAGGACACCCTACAATGAGCAGTACTTC
>.|TRBJ1-2|TRBV6-5|.
CASSYDRATYGYTF
TGTGCCAGCAGTTACGACCGGGCCACCTATGGCTACACCTTC
>many|TRBJ2-1|TRBV7-2|.
CASSLSPGLNNEQFF
TGTGCCAGCAGCTTAAGCCCAGGCCTAAACAATGAGCAGTTCTTC
>.|TRBJ1-1|TRBV6-1|.
CASRDSYPTEAFF
TGTGCCAGCAGGGACAGCTACCCCACTGAAGCTTTCTTT
>.|TRBJ2-3|TRBV29-1|.
CSGGRDTDTQYF
TGCAGCGGCGGTCGTGACACAGATACGCAGTATTTT
>.|TRBJ1-2|TRBV2|.
CASSAQNCGYTF
TGTGCCAGCAGTGCACAGAACTGTGGCTACACCTTC
>few|TRBJ1-6|TRBV20-1|TRBD1
CSANRGLSPLHF
TGCAGTGCTAACAGGGGGCTTTCACCCCTCCACTTT
>few|TRBJ2-1|TRBV10-3|TRBD1
CAIRAGTGGYNEQFF
TGTGCCATCAGGGCCGGGACAGGGGGCTACAATGAGCAGTTCTTC
>few|TRBJ1-1|TRBV28|.
CASSRGGGRLVAFF
TGTGCCAGCAGCCGAGGCGGGGGGCGATTGGTAGCTTTCTTT
>few|TRBJ1-2|TRBV7-2|.
CASSSNREYGYTF
TGTGCCAGCAGCTCGAACAGGGAGTATGGCTACACCTTC
>.|TRBJ2-2|TRBV19|.
CASRLTAGYTGELFF
TGTGCCAGTCGTCTCACGGCAGGTTACACCGGGGAGCTGTTTTTT
>.|TRBJ2-3|TRBV6-1|TRBD2
CASSVGIGAGADTQYF
TGTGCCAGCAGTGTAGGTATCGGGGCGGGAGCAGATACGCAGTATTTT
>few|TRBJ2-3|TRBV4-1|.
CASSQDGGPRTDTQYF
TGCGCCAGCAGCCAAGACGGGGGGCCCCGCACAGATACGCAGTATTTT
>few|TRBJ2-3|TRBV11-3|TRBD1
CASSLGRTGLRTDTQYF
TGTGCCAGCAGCTTAGGGAGGACAGGCCTTAGGACAGATACGCAGTATTTT
>few|TRBJ1-3|TRBV27|.
CASSFNSGNTIYF
TGTGCCAGCAGTTTCAACTCTGGAAACACCATATATTTT
>.|TRBJ2-1|TRBV25-1|.
CASSSTEAGSSYNEQFF
TGTGCCAGCAGTTCAACTGAAGCGGGTAGCTCCTACAATGAGCAGTTCTTC
>.|TRBJ2-1|TRBV25-1|TRBD1
CASSDPVRDREQFF
TGTGCCAGCAGCGACCCTGTCCGGGACAGGGAGCAGTTCTTC
>.|TRBJ2-7|TRBV7-2|.
CAGSLDPPYEQYF
TGTGCCGGCAGCTTAGATCCACCATACGAGCAGTACTTC
>few|TRBJ1-4|TRBV28|TRBD1
CASSPLRGTNEKLFF
TGTGCCAGCAGTCCACTCAGGGGGACTAATGAAAAACTGTTTTTT
>few|TRBJ2-5|TRBV2|.
CASSELRIRVDQETQYF
TGTGCCAGCAGTGAACTTCGTATAAGGGTCGACCAAGAGACCCAGTACTTC
>.|TRBJ2-1|TRBV24-1|.
CATSDWGGYEQFF
TGTGCCACCAGTGATTGGGGAGGCTACGAGCAGTTCTTC
>few|TRBJ2-4|TRBV3-1|.
CASSQVTRGAVAKNIQYF
TGTGCCAGCAGCCAGGTAACCCGGGGAGCAGTGGCCAAAAACATTCAGTACTTC
>.|TRBJ1-1|TRBV30|.
CAWGQQAEAFF
TGTGCCTGGGGACAGCAGGCTGAAGCTTTCTTT
>few|TRBJ2-7|TRBV5-1|.
CASSLDTAYYEQYF
TGCGCCAGCAGCTTGGACACGGCATACTACGAGCAGTACTTC
>many|TRBJ2-1|TRBV6-2/TRBV6-3|.
CASSLVRISISSYNEQFF
TGTGCCAGCAGTTTGGTCCGGATCTCTATCAGCTCCTACAATGAGCAGTTCTTC
>.|TRBJ1-2|TRBV27|.
CASSSGADPNYGYTF
TGTGCCAGCAGTTCCGGGGCGGATCCTAACTATGGCTACACCTTC
>.|TRBJ1-2|TRBV20-1|TRBD1
CSARRQGAIYGYTF
TGCAGTGCTAGGAGACAGGGGGCCATCTATGGCTACACCTTC
>.|TRBJ2-2|TRBV20-1|TRBD2
CSARAGGPIPGELFF
TGCAGTGCTAGAGCGGGAGGGCCCATACCCGGGGAGCTGTTTTTT
>few|TRBJ1-2|TRBV2|.
CASSGGTLYGYTF
TGTGCCAGCAGTGGCGGCACGCTTTATGGCTACACCTTC
>few|TRBJ2-1|TRBV4-1|TRBD1
CASSHGQGTGYNEQFF
TGCGCCAGCAGCCACGGACAGGGTACGGGGTACAATGAGCAGTTCTTC
>few|TRBJ1-2|TRBV20-1|.
CSASLGLSYGYTF
TGCAGTGCAAGCCTGGGCCTTTCCTATGGCTACACCTTC
>.|TRBJ2-1|TRBV9|TRBD2
CASSGRVLAGYSYNEQFF
TGTGCCAGCAGCGGCAGGGTCCTAGCGGGCTACTCCTACAATGAGCAGTTCTTC
>.|TRBJ2-7|TRBV10-3|TRBD2
CAISEGTRSSRYEQYF
TGTGCCATCAGTGAGGGGACTAGGAGTTCACGCTACGAGCAGTACTTC
>many|TRBJ2-7|TRBV9|.
CASSVESPTYEQYF
TGTGCCAGCAGCGTAGAATCGCCAACCTACGAGCAGTACTTC
>.|TRBJ2-1|TRBV14|.
CASSQDLHNERFF
TGTGCCAGCAGCCAAGATCTTCACAATGAGCGGTTCTTC
>.|TRBJ2-3|TRBV29-1|TRBD2
CSVARTGLAGGPTDTQYF
TGCAGCGTTGCTAGGACAGGACTAGCGGGAGGGCCCACAGATACGCAGTATTTT
>.|TRBJ2-3|TRBV10-3|TRBD2
CAIRRIAGSTDTQYF
TGTGCCATCAGGAGGATAGCGGGGAGCACAGATACGCAGTATTTT
>once|TRBJ2-4|TRBV3-1|.
CASSQRAVSKNIQYF
TGTGCCAGCAGCCAAAGGGCGGTATCCAAAAACATTCAGTACTTC
>.|TRBJ2-7|TRBV7-2|TRBD2
CASSSRASGGAAYEQYF
TGTGCCAGCAGCTCTCGGGCTAGCGGGGGGGCAGCCTACGAGCAGTACTTC
>.|TRBJ1-1|TRBV27|.
CASSLSPGDTEAFF
TGTGCCAGCAGTTTGTCTCCAGGGGACACTGAAGCTTTCTTT
>.|TRBJ2-1|TRBV20-1|TRBD2
CSARLLAGVYNEQFF
TGCAGTGCTCGCCTTCTAGCGGGTGTTTACAATGAGCAGTTCTTC
>few|TRBJ2-1|TRBV12-3/TRBV12-4|.
CASSLRGASHNEQFF
TGTGCCAGCAGTTTAAGGGGGGCCTCCCACAATGAGCAGTTCTTC
>.|TRBJ1-4|TRBV7-2|TRBD1
CASQQGIGEKLFF
TGTGCCAGCCAACAGGGGATCGGTGAAAAACTGTTTTTT
>.|TRBJ1-4|TRBV12-3/TRBV12-4|.
CASSLWGRDQEKLFF
TGTGCCAGCAGTTTATGGGGGCGCGACCAGGAAAAACTGTTTTTT
>.|TRBJ1-5|TRBV4-1|.
CASSPLKTAELNQPQHF
TGCGCCAGCAGCCCACTTAAGACAGCTGAGCTCAATCAGCCCCAGCATTTT
>.|TRBJ2-1|TRBV15|.
CATSREVASYNEQFF
TGTGCCACCAGCAGAGAAGTGGCCTCCTACAATGAGCAGTTCTTC
>many|TRBJ2-3|TRBV20-1|.
CSARERTDTQYF
TGCAGTGCTAGAGAGCGCACAGATACGCAGTATTTT